This entry lists 32 T cell receptor beta chains sequenced from one sample in a study of blood T cell repertoires in COVID-19 (dated by TCRdb to the early 2020s). Library prep was done by the immunoSEQ multiplex PCR assay. TCRdb re-hosts the immuneACCESS table, in-frame sequences only. Its copies lack some clones; in the studies checked, an unresolved V gene accounts for under half of them, and the cause for the rest is not known. The sample includes about 170,000 clones, with about 82% observed a single time. The ten largest clones add up to approximately 7% of the sample. Sequences were obtained from peripheral blood. Source of these receptors: a man aged 45-65 years with active or convalescent COVID-19.

This clone was seen just once. V and J are TRBV7-8 and TRBJ1-5; D perhaps matches TRBD1 (6 bases). CDR1 is SGHVS and CDR2 is FQNEAQ in the germline V gene. Between the trimmed V and J ends, which lost 5 bases and 8 bases, there was a span of 13 bases. CDR3 length: 13 residues. CDR3 DNA sequence: TGTGCCAGCAGCCCCTGGGGGGGCGAGCCCCAGCATTTT. Translated, it gives CASSPWGGEPQHF.

This clone was seen a few times. The genes are TRBV19 and TRBJ1-2, with TRBD1 as a possible D gene (5 bases). V lost 7 bases, J lost 2 bases, and 20 bases lay in between. The CDR3 runs to 16 residues. Germline V gene sequence: CDR1 LNHDA, CDR2 SQIVND (reference sequence). Written as DNA, the CDR3 is TGTGCCAGTAATACCCAATCCGGGGGTCGGAACTATGGCTACACCTTC. Its translation is CASNTQSGGRNYGYTF.

The chain employs TRBV10-3 and TRBJ2-7; D is undetermined. The CDR3 extends over 11 amino acids. Germline V gene data show CDR1 as ENHRY and CDR2 as SYGVKD. Trimming took off 6 bases at V and 5 bases at J, with 8 bases between the two ends. The CDR3 DNA sequence: TGTGCCATCAGGGGCCCCCACGAGCAGTACTTC. It specifies CAIRGPHEQYF.

This clone was counted a few times. The chain is built from TRBV3-1 (or the pseudogene TRBV3-2) and TRBJ2-4; 9 bases align to TRBD2. Germline V gene data show CDR1 as LGHDT and CDR2 as YNNKEL (reference sequence). This CDR3 has 14 residues. The V and J ends lost 1 base and 6 bases, in that order; junction bases with no gene match: 1. CDR3 coding DNA: TGTGCCAGCAGCCAAGGTAGCGGGGGAAACATTCAGTACTTC. It specifies CASSQGSGGNIQYF.

The J gene is TRBJ1-2, the V gene TRBV9; D gene uncertain. This CDR3 has 15 residues. V lost 3 bases to trimming and J lost 8 bases, with 20 bases between them. Germline CDR1 is SGDLS and CDR2 is YYNGEE. CDR3 loop: CASSESPEISWGYTF. Here the CDR3 DNA reads TGTGCCAGCAGCGAAAGTCCCGAGATCTCCTGGGGCTACACCTTC.

CDR3 coding DNA: TGTGCCAGCAGCTTTACCGGGAGGACTGAAGCTTTCTTT. Protein product: CASSFTGRTEAFF. The chain has TRBV13 and TRBJ1-1; no clear D gene. Germline V gene lookup returns CDR1 PRHDT and CDR2 FYEKMQ (reference sequence). CDR3 length equals 13 residues. Trimming removed 3 bases from V and 5 bases from J, with 10 bases in between.

The genes are TRBV23-1 and TRBJ2-3, with D maybe TRBD2 (6 bases). TRBV23-1 is assigned to the ORF class and has an uncertain function. V was trimmed by 0 bases and J by 6 bases, leaving 25 bases between them. The length of the CDR3 is 19 residues. The CDR3 loop reads CASSQSWGLRGGGSDTQYF. The CDR3, as DNA: TGCGCCAGCAGTCAATCTTGGGGCTTGAGGGGAGGTGGGTCGGATACGCAGTATTTT.

The chain carries TRBV5-6 and TRBJ1-1; 9 positions match TRBD1. This CDR3 is built from 14 residues. J gave up 6 bases and V 7 bases, and 10 bases lay outside the gene matches. Looked up from germline, CDR1 is SGHDT and CDR2 is YYEEEE. The CDR3 here is CASQGTGRSAEAFF. The CDR3 DNA reads TGTGCCAGCCAGGGGACAGGGAGAAGCGCTGAAGCTTTCTTT.

This chain uses TRBV13 with TRBJ1-1; tentative D call: TRBD1 (5 bases). Trimming shortened V by 0 bases and J by 2 bases, and 7 bases separated the two germline ends. Germline CDR1 reads PRHDT; CDR2 reads FYEKMQ (reference sequence). The CDR3 totals 14 residues. CDR3 sequence (DNA): TGTGCCAGCAGCTTAGGGACAGCAAACACTGAAGCTTTCTTT. This gives the protein CASSLGTANTEAFF. The full variable domain, its missing parts supplied by reference TRBV13 and TRBJ1-1, is AAGVIQSPRHLIKEKRETATLKCYPIPRHDTVYWYQQGPGQDPQFLISFYEKMQSDKGSIPDRFSAQQFSDYHSELNMSSLELGDSALYFCASSLGTANTEAFFGQGTRLTVV.

The chain couples TRBV2 to TRBJ2-1, with D tentatively TRBD1 (5 bases). Trimming left V 5 bases short and J 2 bases short, with 10 bases between. The germline V gene encodes CDR1 SNHLY and CDR2 FYNNEI. The CDR3 length is 14 residues. CDR3 region: CASSSETAYNEQFF. CDR3 in DNA: TGTGCCAGCAGTAGCGAGACAGCCTACAATGAGCAGTTCTTC.

The rearrangement uses TRBV6-2 or TRBV6-3 and TRBJ2-3; TRBD2 agrees at 14 bases. Germline V gene lookup returns CDR1 MNHEY and CDR2 SVGEGT. Losses at the gene ends were 4 bases for V and 2 bases for J; bases not matched to a gene: 17. This CDR3 is built from 21 residues. The CDR3 loop is CASSSRPTSGGAGFFTDTQYF. Written as DNA, the CDR3 is TGTGCCAGCAGTTCACGTCCGACTAGCGGGGGGGCCGGTTTTTTCACAGATACGCAGTATTTT.

J is TRBJ2-2 and V is TRBV30, with 14 bases identical to TRBD2. The CDR3 loop spans 21 amino acids. From germline, CDR1 is GTSNPN and CDR2 SVGIG (reference sequence). V was pared by 4 bases and J by 4 bases, with 20 bases of the junction left unmatched. CDR3 nucleotide sequence: TGTGCCTGGATTCGTTTCGAATGGACTAGCGGGAGGTCCCGGGGCACCGGGGAGCTGTTTTTT. This codes for CAWIRFEWTSGRSRGTGELFF.

The chain couples TRBV11-1 to TRBJ2-1; TRBD2 matches 10 bases. Germline V CDR1 and CDR2: SGHAT, FQDESV (reference sequence). This CDR3 contains 15 residues. V was pared by 5 bases and J by 1 base, with 2 bases of the junction left unmatched. The CDR3 loop reads CASSASGGSYNEQFF. In nucleotides, the CDR3 is TGTGCCAGCAGCGCTAGCGGGGGATCCTACAATGAGCAGTTCTTC. The whole variable domain, remainder taken from reference TRBV11-1 and TRBJ2-1, is EAEVAQSPRYKITEKSQAVAFWCDPISGHATLYWYRQILGQGPELLVQFQDESVVDDSQLPKDRFSAERLKGVDSTLKIQPAELGDSAMYLCASSASGGSYNEQFFGPGTRLTVL.

V is TRBV7-8 and J is TRBJ2-7, with D maybe TRBD2 (6 bases). The CDR3 extends over 15 amino acids. The V end was cut by 4 bases, the J end by 2 bases, with 15 bases between. Per the germline V gene, CDR1 is SGHVS and CDR2 is FQNEAQ. Here the CDR3 reads CASSSNLATAYEQYF. The CDR3 DNA sequence: TGTGCCAGCAGCTCAAACCTAGCGACCGCCTACGAGCAGTACTTC.

This clone was counted a single time. This rearrangement joins TRBV6-5 to TRBJ1-1; perhaps TRBD1 as D (6 bases). The germline V gene has CDR1 MNHEY and CDR2 SVGAGI. V was trimmed by 9 bases and J by 2 bases, leaving 19 bases between them. There are 15 residues in the CDR3. The CDR3 loop reads CASTRGGAINTEAFF. The CDR3 DNA reads TGTGCCAGTACACGAGGGGGAGCAATAAACACTGAAGCTTTCTTT.

The genes are TRBV9 and TRBJ2-7; 11 bases line up with TRBD2. J gave up 1 base and V 4 bases, and 7 bases lay outside the gene matches. In germline, CDR1 is SGDLS, CDR2 YYNGEE. The CDR3 extends over 16 amino acids. CDR3 in DNA: TGTGCCAGCAGCTTGGGACTAGCGGAGGGATCCTACGAGCAGTACTTC. Translated: CASSLGLAEGSYEQYF.

This chain connects TRBV7-2 to TRBJ2-1; 10 bases agree with TRBD2. V lost 1 base to trimming and J lost 0 bases; unmatched junction nucleotides: 9. CDR3 length equals 19 residues. Per germline, CDR1 SGHTA and CDR2 FQGNSA. CDR3 in amino acids: CASSLVASGGRSSYNEQFF. The DNA for the CDR3 is TGTGCCAGCAGCTTAGTTGCTAGCGGGGGCCGAAGCTCCTACAATGAGCAGTTCTTC.

This chain connects TRBV9 to TRBJ1-1, with D hard to call. This CDR3 contains 15 residues. V was cut by 0 bases and J by 6 bases, with 15 bases left in between. Looked up from germline, CDR1 is SGDLS and CDR2 is YYNGEE. The CDR3 sequence is CASSVGGGRESEAFF. CDR3 DNA: TGTGCCAGCAGCGTAGGAGGCGGCAGAGAGTCTGAAGCTTTCTTT. Full variable domain (missing parts from reference TRBV9 and TRBJ1-1): DSGVTQTPKHLITATGQRVTLRCSPRSGDLSVYWYQQSLDQGLQFLIQYYNGEERAKGNILERFSAQQFPDLHSELNLSSLELGDSALYFCASSVGGGRESEAFFGQGTRLTVV.

The chain uses TRBV9 and TRBJ1-1; TRBD1 matches at 7 bases. The CDR3 is 12 residues long. After removal of 3 bases from V and 10 bases from J, the junction contained 6 bases not matched to a gene. The germline V gene has CDR1 SGDLS and CDR2 YYNGEE. As DNA, the CDR3 is TGTGCCAGCAGCGACAAACAGGGGACAGCTTTCTTT. Amino acids: CASSDKQGTAFF.

J is TRBJ2-1 and V is TRBV15; TRBD2 agrees at 14 bases. CDR1 is LNHNV and CDR2 is YYDKDF in the germline V gene (reference sequence). The CDR3 has 17 amino acids. V lost 2 bases to trimming and J lost 7 bases; unmatched junction nucleotides: 7. CDR3 sequence reads: CATSRFSGTSGRNEQFF. CDR3 nucleotide sequence: TGTGCCACCAGCAGATTCTCCGGGACTAGCGGGAGAAATGAGCAGTTCTTC.

The rearrangement links TRBV19 to TRBJ2-7, with D perhaps matching TRBD2 (5 bases). This CDR3 is 14 amino acids long. Germline V CDR1 and CDR2: LNHDA, SQIVND (reference sequence). V was cut by 6 bases and J by 0 bases, with 12 bases left in between. The CDR3 DNA reads as TGTGCCAGTAGAAAAACTGGGAGCTCCTACGAGCAGTACTTC. The encoded protein is CASRKTGSSYEQYF. Complete variable domain (other parts from reference TRBV19 and TRBJ2-7): DGGITQSPKYLFRKEGQNVTLSCEQNLNHDAMYWYRQDPGQGLRLIYYSQIVNDFQKGDIAEGYSVSREKKESFPLTVTSAQKNPTAFYLCASRKTGSSYEQYFGPGTRLTVT.

The genes are TRBV7-2 and TRBJ2-3; the match to TRBD2 covers 9 bases. With V trimmed by 1 base and J by 1 base, 3 bases remained unmatched. CDR1 is SGHTA and CDR2 is FQGNSA in the germline V gene. CDR3 size: 16 residues. The CDR3 DNA sequence: TGTGCCAGCAGCTTAGTAATAGCGGGGGGCACAGATACGCAGTATTTT. Translating it yields CASSLVIAGGTDTQYF.

The J gene is TRBJ2-5, the V gene TRBV30, with 7 bases matching TRBD1. V gave up 3 bases and J gave up 0 bases; unmatched junction bases: 4. From germline, CDR1 is GTSNPN and CDR2 SVGIG (reference sequence). The CDR3 contains 14 residues. Written as DNA, the CDR3 is TGTGCCTGGAGGGGGACAGTGTACCAAGAGACCCAGTACTTC. Encoded protein: CAWRGTVYQETQYF.

The chain couples TRBV7-2 to TRBJ2-5; the D is unclear. CDR3 length equals 13 residues. Germline V gene data show CDR1 as SGHTA and CDR2 as FQGNSA. The V end lost 3 bases, the J end lost 1 base, and 6 bases lay between the germline ends. CDR3 residues: CASSLLIQETQYF. The CDR3 DNA reads as TGTGCCAGCAGCTTGCTAATCCAAGAGACCCAGTACTTC. Filled out from reference TRBV7-2 and TRBJ2-5, the complete variable domain reads GAGVSQSPSNKVTEKGKDVELRCDPISGHTALYWYRQSLGQGLEFLIYFQGNSAPDKSGLPSDRFSAERTGGSVSTLTIQRTQQEDSAVYLCASSLLIQETQYFGPGTRLLVL.

This chain joins TRBV28 and TRBJ2-7; 12 bases are a match to TRBD2. With 1 base clipped from V and 6 bases from J, the junction kept 19 bases outside the gene matches. The CDR3 has 20 residues. The germline gives CDR1 MDHEN, CDR2 SYDVKM. The CDR3 region has the DNA TGTGCCAGCAGTTTATCCTACCCTAGACTAGCGGGAGAATTTTGGGGCGAGCAGTACTTC. Protein: CASSLSYPRLAGEFWGEQYF. Combining the CDR3 with reference TRBV28 and TRBJ2-7 gives the whole variable domain DVKVTQSSRYLVKRTGEKVFLECVQDMDHENMFWYRQDPGLGLRLIYFSYDVKMKEKGDIPEGYSVSREKKERFSLILESASTNQTSMYLCASSLSYPRLAGEFWGEQYFGPGTRLTVT.

The rearrangement links TRBV4-3 to TRBJ2-3, with 15 bases aligning to TRBD2. CDR1 LGHNA and CDR2 YSLEER come from the germline V gene. This CDR3 region has 19 residues. V lost 4 bases to trimming and J lost 1 base; unmatched junction nucleotides: 9. CDR3 DNA sequence: TGCGCCAGCAGCCCCGCTGGACTAGCGGGAGGGCCCCGCACAGATACGCAGTATTTT. The encoded protein is CASSPAGLAGGPRTDTQYF.

J is TRBJ2-3 and V is TRBV7-2; D gene uncertain. CDR1 and CDR2 (germline): SGHTA, FQGNSA. Trimming shortened V by 1 base and J by 8 bases, and 16 bases separated the two germline ends. The CDR3 length is 15 residues. The CDR3 loop is CASSLVLPRLRTQYF. In nucleotides, the CDR3 is TGTGCCAGCAGCTTAGTACTGCCCAGACTGCGTACGCAGTATTTT.

The genes are TRBV4-3 and TRBJ1-6; D may be TRBD1 (5 bases). The CDR3 is 16 residues long. Germline V gene data show CDR1 as LGHNA and CDR2 as YSLEER. Trimming removed 0 bases from V and 7 bases from J, with 13 bases in between. The CDR3 is CASSQDLRGMNSPLHF. The CDR3 DNA is TGCGCCAGCAGCCAAGATCTCCGGGGGATGAATTCACCCCTCCACTTT.

This clone occurred a few times. This chain links TRBV6-5 with TRBJ2-7, with D perhaps TRBD1 (5 bases). V was pared by 7 bases and J by 9 bases, with 25 bases between. In germline, CDR1 is MNHEY, CDR2 SVGAGI. This CDR3 spans 15 amino acids. The CDR3 DNA reads TGTGCCAGCACCAAAGGGGCGGATGGCTACGCAGGGCAGTACTTC. Protein sequence: CASTKGADGYAGQYF.

The CDR3 nucleotides read TGTGCCAGCAGCTGGGACTTGAAAGATACGCAGTATTTT. The encoded protein is CASSWDLKDTQYF. The V call is TRBV7-9, the J call TRBJ2-3; D is perhaps TRBD2 (6 bases). V was clipped by 4 bases and J by 5 bases, with 10 bases between them. The CDR3 is 13 residues long. In germline, CDR1 is SEHNR, CDR2 FQNEAQ (reference sequence).

The chain combines TRBV24-1 with TRBJ2-7; D call uncertain. V was clipped by 8 bases and J by 3 bases, with 13 bases between them. CDR1 and CDR2 from the germline V gene are KGHDR and SFDVKD. The CDR3 is 13 amino acids. This chain's CDR3 is CATTPQIRYEQYF. CDR3 in DNA: TGTGCCACCACCCCACAGATCCGCTACGAGCAGTACTTC.

This clone was detected only a few times. The V and J genes are TRBV9 and TRBJ1-1, with D maybe TRBD1 (5 bases). Deletions cut 1 base from V and 5 bases from J, with 15 bases between. The CDR3 has 15 residues. CDR1 and CDR2 (germline): SGDLS, YYNGEE. The CDR3 protein is CASSVSGLGGTEAFF. The CDR3 nucleotides read TGTGCCAGCAGCGTAAGTGGTCTGGGGGGGACTGAAGCTTTCTTT. Full variable domain (rest looked up from reference TRBV9 and TRBJ1-1): DSGVTQTPKHLITATGQRVTLRCSPRSGDLSVYWYQQSLDQGLQFLIQYYNGEERAKGNILERFSAQQFPDLHSELNLSSLELGDSALYFCASSVSGLGGTEAFFGQGTRLTVV.